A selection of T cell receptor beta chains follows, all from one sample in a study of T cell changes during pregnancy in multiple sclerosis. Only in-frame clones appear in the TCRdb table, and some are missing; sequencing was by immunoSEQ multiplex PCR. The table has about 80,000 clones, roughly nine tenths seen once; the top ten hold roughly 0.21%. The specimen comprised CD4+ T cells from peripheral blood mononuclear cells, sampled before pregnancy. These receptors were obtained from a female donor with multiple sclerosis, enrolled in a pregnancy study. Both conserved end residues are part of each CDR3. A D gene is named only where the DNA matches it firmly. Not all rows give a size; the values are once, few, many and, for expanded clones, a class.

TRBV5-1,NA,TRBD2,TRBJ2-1,TGCGCCAGGACCGAGCGGGAGGGCCTTCATGAGCAGTTCTTC,CARTEREGLHEQFF
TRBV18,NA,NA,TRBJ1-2,TGTGCCAGCTCACCAACAGGTGAGATTAGCTATGGCTACACCTTC,CASSPTGEISYGYTF
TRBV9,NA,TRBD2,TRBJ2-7,TGTGCCAGCAGCCGACTAGCGGGAGAGTACGAGCAGTACTTC,CASSRLAGEYEQYF
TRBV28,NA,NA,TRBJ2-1,TGTGCCAGCAGCTTCGCCTCCAGAGAGCAGTTCTTC,CASSFASREQFF
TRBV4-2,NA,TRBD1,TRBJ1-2,TGTGCCAGCAGCCAAGATGCCCGACAGGGGGAATATGGCTACACCTTC,CASSQDARQGEYGYTF
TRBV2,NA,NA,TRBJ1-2,TGTGCCAGCACAGTCGCTAACTATGGCTACACCTTC,CASTVANYGYTF
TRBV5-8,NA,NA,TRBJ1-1,TGTGCCAGCAGCTTAGTTTTGGGGCTTGGCACTGAAGCTTTCTTT,CASSLVLGLGTEAFF
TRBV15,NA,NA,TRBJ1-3,TGTGCCACCAGCAGAGATCGGGTTGGCACCATATATTTT,CATSRDRVGTIYF
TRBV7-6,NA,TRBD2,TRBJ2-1,TGTGCCAGCAGCTTAGACGGGGGGGCCTACAATGAGCAGTTCTTC,CASSLDGGAYNEQFF
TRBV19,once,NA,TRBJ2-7,TGTGCCAGTAGTAAAAAACGGGAGTGGGGCTACGAGCAGTACTTC,CASSKKREWGYEQYF
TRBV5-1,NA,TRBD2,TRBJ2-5,TGCGCCAGCAGCTTGCTAGGGCTAGCGGAAGAGACCCAGTACTTC,CASSLLGLAEETQYF
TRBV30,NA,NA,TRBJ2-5,TGTGCCTGGAACAACGGGGTGGAGACCCAGTACTTC,CAWNNGVETQYF
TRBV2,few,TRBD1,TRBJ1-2,TGTGCCAGCAGCGGAGAACCTCTGACAGGGAGCCGGGGCGGCTACACCTTC,CASSGEPLTGSRGGYTF
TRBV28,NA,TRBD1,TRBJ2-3,TGTGCCAGTAGATCCATAGACAGGGGGCGAGGAGATACGCAGTATTTT,CASRSIDRGRGDTQYF
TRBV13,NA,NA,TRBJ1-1,TGTGCCAGCAGCCACCGGGGAATGGGGAACACTGAAGCTTTCTTT,CASSHRGMGNTEAFF
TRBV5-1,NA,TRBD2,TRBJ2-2,TGCGCCAGCCAAACTTTAGCGGGACAGAACACCGGGGAGCTGTTTTTT,CASQTLAGQNTGELFF
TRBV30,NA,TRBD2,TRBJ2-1,TGTGCCTGGAAGGGACTAGCGGGGGGGAGCTCCTACAATGAGCAGTTCTTC,CAWKGLAGGSSYNEQFF
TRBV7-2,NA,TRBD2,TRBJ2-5,TGTGCCAGCAGCGCTGCCGGGAGGGGGTTTGAGACCCAGTACTTC,CASSAAGRGFETQYF
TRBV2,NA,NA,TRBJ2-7,TGTGCCAGCCAGAGCGCGTCGCCCTACGAGCAGTACTTC,CASQSASPYEQYF
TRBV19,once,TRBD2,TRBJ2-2,TGTGCCAGTAAAAGGACTAGCGGGTGGGGCAATCCCGGGGAGCTGTTTTTT,CASKRTSGWGNPGELFF
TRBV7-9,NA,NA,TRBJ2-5,TGTGCCAGCAGCTTAGTCTGGGGGCTTGGGACCCAGTACTTC,CASSLVWGLGTQYF
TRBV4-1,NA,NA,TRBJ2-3,TGCGCCAGCAGCCAAGACGGGGTATCGGGGACAGATACGCAGTATTTT,CASSQDGVSGTDTQYF
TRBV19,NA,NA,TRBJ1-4,TGTGCCAGTAGTATAACTGGAAGCGGTGAAAAACTGTTTTTT,CASSITGSGEKLFF
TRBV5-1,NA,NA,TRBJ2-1,TGCGCCAGCAGCTTGCAGGGGCCTAACTCCTACAATGAGCAGTTCTTC,CASSLQGPNSYNEQFF
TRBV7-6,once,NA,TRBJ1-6,TGTGCCAGCAGCTTAGAGAACAACGCACCCCTCCACTTT,CASSLENNAPLHF
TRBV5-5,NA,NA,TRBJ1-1,TGTGCCAGCAACCAACCAGGGATATTCGGGAACACTGAAGCTTTCTTT,CASNQPGIFGNTEAFF
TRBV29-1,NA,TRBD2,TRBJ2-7,TGCAGCGCCGTCAACCCGGGGGGCGAGCAGTACTTC,CSAVNPGGEQYF
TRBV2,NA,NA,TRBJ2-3,TGTGCCAGCAGAGGTCCTAGAGTGGGAGATACGCAGTATTTT,CASRGPRVGDTQYF
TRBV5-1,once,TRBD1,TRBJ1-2,TGCGCCAGCAGCTTGGGACAGGGGTCCCCTAACTATGGCTACACCTTC,CASSLGQGSPNYGYTF
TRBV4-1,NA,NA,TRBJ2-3,TGCGCCAGCAGCCAAGATGTCCGGAGCACAGATACGCAGTATTTT,CASSQDVRSTDTQYF
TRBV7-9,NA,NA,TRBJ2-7,TGTGCCAGCAGCTCGCCCCGACATTCCTACGAGCAGTACTTC,CASSSPRHSYEQYF
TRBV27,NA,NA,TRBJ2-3,TGTGCCAGCAGTTTCGGTGGGAGCGGGGATACGCAGTATTTT,CASSFGGSGDTQYF
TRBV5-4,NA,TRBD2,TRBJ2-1,TGTGCCAGCAGCCCTACCTTAGCGGGAGGGGGGCACAATGAGCAGTTCTTC,CASSPTLAGGGHNEQFF
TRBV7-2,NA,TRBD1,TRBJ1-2,TGTGCCAGCAGCTTCCAAAAACAGGGGGTCTATGGCTACACCTTC,CASSFQKQGVYGYTF
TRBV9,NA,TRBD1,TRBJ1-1,TGTGCCAGCAGCATCGGACAGGGGGCTTTAAACACTGAAGCTTTCTTT,CASSIGQGALNTEAFF
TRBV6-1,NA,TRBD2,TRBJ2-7,TGTGCCAGCAGTGAAGTACTAGCGGGAGGGTACGAGCAGTACTTC,CASSEVLAGGYEQYF
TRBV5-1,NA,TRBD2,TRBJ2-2,TGCGCCAGCAGCATCCGGACTAGCGTTGGCACCGGGGAGCTGTTTTTT,CASSIRTSVGTGELFF
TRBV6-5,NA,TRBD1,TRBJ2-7,TGTGCCAGCAGAATCTATCCGGGACAGACCTACGAGCAGTACTTC,CASRIYPGQTYEQYF
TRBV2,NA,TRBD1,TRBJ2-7,TGTGCCAGCAGACCGGGACAGGGTCCCTACGAGCAGTACTTC,CASRPGQGPYEQYF
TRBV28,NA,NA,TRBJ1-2,TGTGCCAGCATGCTTAGATCTTATGGCTACACCTTC,CASMLRSYGYTF
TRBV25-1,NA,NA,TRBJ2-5,TGTGCCAGCAGCAAACTAGAGACCCAGTACTTC,CASSKLETQYF
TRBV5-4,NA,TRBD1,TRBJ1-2,TGTGCCAGCAGCTTGGTGGCAGGGGGTGACTATGGCTACACCTTC,CASSLVAGGDYGYTF
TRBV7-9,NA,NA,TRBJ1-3,TGTGCCAGCAGACCGGAGAGGGTGTCTGGAAACACCATATATTTT,CASRPERVSGNTIYF
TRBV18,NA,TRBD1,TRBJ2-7,TGTGCCAGCTCACTTTTTGGACAGGACTCCTCCTACGAGCAGTACTTC,CASSLFGQDSSYEQYF